These T cell receptor beta chains were read from a single sample in a study of blood T cell repertoires in COVID-19. Clones were read by immunoSEQ multiplex PCR, and TCRdb kept only the in-frame ones, dropping some. The sample lists more than 150,000 clones; roughly 79% were seen once. What was sequenced was peripheral blood. The receptors were sampled from a man in his sixties with active or convalescent COVID-19. Both conserved end residues are part of each CDR3. The D gene is left open where the match is weak. Clone size is not always given. Where it is, it says once, few, many or a class for expanded clones.

abundance | d_gene | j_gene | v_gene | CDR3nt | CDR3aa
. | . | TRBJ1-5 | TRBV6-5 | TGTGCCAGCAGTCGAAACCTAGGCAGGGGTCAGCCCCAGCATTTT | CASSRNLGRGQPQHF
once | . | TRBJ2-7 | TRBV4-3 | TGCGCCAGCAGCCAAGAGGTTGGGAAGCGGGCTGATCCCTACGAGCAGTACTTC | CASSQEVGKRADPYEQYF
. | TRBD2 | TRBJ2-7 | TRBV7-2 | TGTGCCAGCAGTCCAAGCGGGAGAGGGTACTACGAGCAGTACTTC | CASSPSGRGYYEQYF
. | TRBD2 | TRBJ2-1 | TRBV19 | TGTGCCACTCATAGCGGGGGAGTCAATGAGCAGTTCTTC | CATHSGGVNEQFF
once | . | TRBJ1-4 | TRBV9 | TGTGCCAGCAGCACTTCGACAGGCCCCTTTGAAAAACTGTTTTTT | CASSTSTGPFEKLFF
. | TRBD2 | TRBJ2-3 | TRBV27 | TGTGCCAGCGGGCCTCGGCTAGCGGGAGGGGAAGGTCCAGATACGCAGTATTTT | CASGPRLAGGEGPDTQYF
. | . | TRBJ1-1 | TRBV2 | TGTGCCAGCAGTGAAGGGCCAGGGGTTGCTGAAGCTTTCTTT | CASSEGPGVAEAFF
. | . | TRBJ2-3 | TRBV28 | TGTGCCAGCAGTTTTAGGGGTGAACCCACAGATACGCAGTATTTT | CASSFRGEPTDTQYF
. | TRBD1 | TRBJ2-3 | TRBV7-3 | TGTGCCAGCAGCTTAGGCGGGACAGGGAGGACAGATACGCAGTATTTT | CASSLGGTGRTDTQYF
. | TRBD2 | TRBJ2-1 | TRBV9 | TGTGCCAGCAGCGCTCCTAGCGGGTGGTACAATGAGCAGTTCTTC | CASSAPSGWYNEQFF
. | TRBD1 | TRBJ2-7 | TRBV29-1 | TGCAGCGTCGGGACAGGGGGCCACGAGCAGTACTTC | CSVGTGGHEQYF
. | TRBD1 | TRBJ2-5 | TRBV9 | TGTGCCAGCAGCGTTACAGGGGGTAAAGAGACCCAGTACTTC | CASSVTGGKETQYF
. | . | TRBJ2-7 | TRBV28 | TGTGCCAGCAGTTTATTTAAGGGGGAGCAGTACTTC | CASSLFKGEQYF
. | TRBD2 | TRBJ2-3 | TRBV5-1 | TGCGCCAGCAGTCCTAGCGGGCTCACAGATACGCAGTATTTT | CASSPSGLTDTQYF
. | . | TRBJ2-5 | TRBV20-1 | TGCAGTGCTCAAAAAGAGACCCAGTACTTC | CSAQKETQYF
few | . | TRBJ2-3 | TRBV29-1 | TGCAGCGTTGGGCACGCTAGCACAGATACGCAGTATTTT | CSVGHASTDTQYF
. | . | TRBJ2-3 | TRBV18 | TGTGCCAGCTCACCACAGCAAGATACGCAGTATTTT | CASSPQQDTQYF
. | TRBD2 | TRBJ2-2 | TRBV12-5 | TGTGCTAGTGGTTCGGGGGGAGGCACCGGGGAGCTGTTTTTT | CASGSGGGTGELFF